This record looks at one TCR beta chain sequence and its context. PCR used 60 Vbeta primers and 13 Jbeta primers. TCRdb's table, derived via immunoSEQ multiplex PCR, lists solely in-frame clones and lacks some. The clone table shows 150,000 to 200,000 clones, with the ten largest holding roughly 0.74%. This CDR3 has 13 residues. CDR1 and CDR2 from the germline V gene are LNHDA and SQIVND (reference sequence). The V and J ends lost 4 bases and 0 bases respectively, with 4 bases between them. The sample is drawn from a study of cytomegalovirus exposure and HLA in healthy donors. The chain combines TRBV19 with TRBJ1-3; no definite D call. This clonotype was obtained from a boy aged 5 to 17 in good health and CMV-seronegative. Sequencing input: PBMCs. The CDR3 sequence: CASSTGSGNTIYF. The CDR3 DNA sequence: TGTGCCAGTAGTACGGGCTCTGGAAACACCATATATTTT.